The T cell receptor beta chain under discussion was sequenced for a study of T cell responses to AZD1222 COVID-19 vaccine. About this clone itself: Its matching antigen is unknown.

General observations from the study: Donors were largely white British and mainly female; clonal diversity was possibly underestimated. Repertoire sampling was restricted to post-peak T cell response timepoints. The study found Spike-specific TCR breadth and depth rose after two AZD1222 doses. The study reported that nearly half of spike-specific TCRs target unmutated variant regions.

The V gene lost 8 bases and the J gene lost 5 bases, with 18 bases spanning the gap. This CDR3 has 13 amino acids. The germline CDR1 and CDR2 sequences are SQVTM and ANQGSEA. The method was immunoSEQ multiplex PCR; TCRdb's version includes in-frame clones alone and lacks a portion of them. The sample carries just under 90,000 clones, about 91% recorded once. Sequencing used peripheral blood, obtained on day 0 of MenACWY control vaccination. V gene TRBV29-1 combines with J gene TRBJ2-5; the D gene is possibly TRBD1 (6 bases). This TCR derives from an adult in good health. CDR3 loop: CSFIGGAGETQYF. Here the CDR3 DNA reads TGCAGCTTTATAGGGGGAGCCGGGGAGACCCAGTACTTC. The full variable domain, with the rest looked up from reference TRBV29-1 and TRBJ2-5, is SAVISQKPSRDICQRGTSLTIQCQVDSQVTMMFWYRQQPGQSLTLIATANQGSEATYESGFVIDKFPISRPNLTFSTLTVSNMSPEDSSIYLCSFIGGAGETQYFGPGTRLLVL.